The present entry profiles one TCR beta chain with its context. Its antigen is as yet unknown. This sample is part of a study of radiation and T cells in renal cell carcinoma. Broader study findings: Pretreatment tumor biopsies were lacking, so baseline clonotypes are unknown.

Using immunoSEQ multiplex PCR, the repertoire was profiled, and TCRdb retains in-frame clones only, with some absent. The sample lists 150,000 or so clones; around 89% were seen once. This sample's time point: baseline pretreatment blood. Specified treatment: 15 Gy SBRT to primary tumor, nephrectomy 4 weeks later. This clonotype was sampled from a woman between 65 and 79 years old with renal cell carcinoma. Specimen: blood, collected from a patient whose treatment included radiotherapy and nephrectomy.

The CDR3 region has the DNA TGTGCCAGCAGCCAAAGATCGGGACTAGCCAGGGAAGAGACCCAGTACTTC. Its protein is CASSQRSGLAREETQYF. The chain is built from TRBV14 and TRBJ2-5; TRBD2 matches 9 bases. V lost 2 bases to trimming and J lost 3 bases; unmatched junction nucleotides: 10. The length of the CDR3 is 17 residues. Germline CDR1 SGHDN, CDR2 FVKESK.